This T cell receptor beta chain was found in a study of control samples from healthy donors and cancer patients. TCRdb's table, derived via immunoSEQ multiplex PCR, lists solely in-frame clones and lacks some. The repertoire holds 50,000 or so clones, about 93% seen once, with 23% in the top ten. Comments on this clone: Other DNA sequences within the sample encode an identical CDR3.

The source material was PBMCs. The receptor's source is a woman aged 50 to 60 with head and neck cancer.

CDR3 DNA sequence: TGTGCCAGTAGTATAGACAGGAGCTATGGCTACACCTTC. Amino acids: CASSIDRSYGYTF. The rearrangement links TRBV19 to TRBJ1-2; D unresolved. Per germline, CDR1 LNHDA and CDR2 SQIVND (reference sequence). V lost 0 bases to trimming and J lost 4 bases, with 6 bases between them. The CDR3 runs to 13 residues. Combining the CDR3 with reference TRBV19 and TRBJ1-2 gives the whole variable domain DGGITQSPKYLFRKEGQNVTLSCEQNLNHDAMYWYRQDPGQGLRLIYYSQIVNDFQKGDIAEGYSVSREKKESFPLTVTSAQKNPTAFYLCASSIDRSYGYTFGSGTRLTVV.